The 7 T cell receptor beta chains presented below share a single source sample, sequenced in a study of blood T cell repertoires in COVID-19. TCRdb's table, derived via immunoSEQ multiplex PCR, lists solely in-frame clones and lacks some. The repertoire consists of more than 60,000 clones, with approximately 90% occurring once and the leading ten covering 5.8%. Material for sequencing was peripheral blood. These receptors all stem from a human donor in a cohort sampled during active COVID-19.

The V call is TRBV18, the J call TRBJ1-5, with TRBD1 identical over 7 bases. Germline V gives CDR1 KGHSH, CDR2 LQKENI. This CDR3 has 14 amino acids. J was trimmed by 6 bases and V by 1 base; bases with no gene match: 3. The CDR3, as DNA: TGTGCCAGCTCACCACGTGAGGGGGCTCAGCCCCAGCATTTT. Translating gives CASSPREGAQPQHF.

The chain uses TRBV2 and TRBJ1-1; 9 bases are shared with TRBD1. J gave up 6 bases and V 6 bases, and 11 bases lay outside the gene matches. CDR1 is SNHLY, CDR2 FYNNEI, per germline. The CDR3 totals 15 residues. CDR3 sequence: CASSDKQGARSEAFF. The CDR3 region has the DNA TGTGCCAGCAGCGACAAACAGGGGGCGCGGTCTGAAGCTTTCTTT.

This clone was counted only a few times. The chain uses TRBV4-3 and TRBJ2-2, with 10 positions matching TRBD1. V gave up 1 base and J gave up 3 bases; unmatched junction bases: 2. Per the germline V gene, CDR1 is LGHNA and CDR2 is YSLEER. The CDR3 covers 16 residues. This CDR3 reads CASSQGDRGYTGELFF. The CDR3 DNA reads TGCGCCAGCAGCCAAGGGGACAGGGGCTACACCGGGGAGCTGTTTTTT.

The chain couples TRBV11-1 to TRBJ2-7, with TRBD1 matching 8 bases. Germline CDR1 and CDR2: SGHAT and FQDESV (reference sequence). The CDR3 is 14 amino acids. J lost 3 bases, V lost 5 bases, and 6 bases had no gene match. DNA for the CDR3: TGTGCCAGCAGCCAAGGACAGGGTATCTACGAGCAGTACTTC. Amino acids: CASSQGQGIYEQYF.

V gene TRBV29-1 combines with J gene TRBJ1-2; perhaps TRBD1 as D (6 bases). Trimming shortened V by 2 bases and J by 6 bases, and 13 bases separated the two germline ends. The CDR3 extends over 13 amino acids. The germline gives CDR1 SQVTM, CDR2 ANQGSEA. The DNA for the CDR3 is TGCAGCGTTGAACAGCCAGGGGTCGATGGCTACACCTTC. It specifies CSVEQPGVDGYTF.

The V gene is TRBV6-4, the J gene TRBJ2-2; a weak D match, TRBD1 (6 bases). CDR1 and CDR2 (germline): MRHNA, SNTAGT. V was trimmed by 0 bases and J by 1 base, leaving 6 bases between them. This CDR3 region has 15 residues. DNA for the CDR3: TGTGCCAGCAGTGACTCGGGACAGAACACCGGGGAGCTGTTTTTT. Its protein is CASSDSGQNTGELFF.

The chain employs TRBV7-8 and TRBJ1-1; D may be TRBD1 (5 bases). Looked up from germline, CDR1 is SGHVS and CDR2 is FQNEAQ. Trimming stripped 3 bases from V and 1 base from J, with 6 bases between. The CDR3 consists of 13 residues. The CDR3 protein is CASSFQGNTEAFF. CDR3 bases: TGTGCCAGCAGCTTCCAGGGGAACACTGAAGCTTTCTTT.